This T cell receptor beta chain was observed in a study of immune characterization of retroperitoneal liposarcoma. This clonotype occurred many times. Germline loops: CDR1 MNHNY, CDR2 SVGAGI (reference sequence). J lost 11 bases, V lost 5 bases, and 10 bases had no gene match. This CDR3 region has 15 residues. TCRdb ran MiXCR on the PCR reads and lists one entry per CDR3 protein. The sample holds approximately 9,300 distinct CDR3 sequences, approximately 35% seen once. The specimen sequenced was tumor tissue. The sequence derives from a male donor with retroperitoneal liposarcoma. This rearrangement joins TRBV6-6 to TRBJ1-6, with 9 bases aligning to TRBD1. CDR3: CASSKTGQGIPPLHF. CDR3 DNA sequence: TGTGCCAGCAGTAAAACCGGACAGGGGATTCCACCCCTCCACTTT.